This is a list of T cell receptor beta chains from one sample in a study of blood T cell repertoires in COVID-19. The assay was immunoSEQ multiplex PCR, and TCRdb's table has in-frame clones only and misses some. The table includes approximately 260,000 clones, about 86% detected once. The sequenced sample was peripheral blood. These receptors originate from a man aged 18 to 30 with active or convalescent COVID-19. CDR3s include the opening cysteine and the closing phenylalanine or tryptophan. The D gene is left open where the match is weak. Rows may omit the clone size; those that give it use once, few, many or a size class.

size: NA
V: TRBV24-1
J: TRBJ1-2
D: TRBD1
length: 12
DNA: TGTGCCACCGGACAGGGGGACTATGGCTACACCTTC
CDR3: CATGQGDYGYTF

size: few
V: TRBV12-3/TRBV12-4
J: TRBJ1-2
D: NA
length: 13
DNA: TGTGCCAGCAGTTTGTCAGGGCTCTATGGCTACACCTTC
CDR3: CASSLSGLYGYTF

size: NA
V: TRBV5-6
J: TRBJ2-5
D: NA
length: 16
DNA: TGTGCCAGCAGCTTTCTCATGGTGGCAGGTGGGGAGACCCAGTACTTC
CDR3: CASSFLMVAGGETQYF

size: once
V: TRBV7-3
J: TRBJ2-3
D: TRBD1
length: 11
DNA: TGTGCCAGCAGCTCCGGACAGGGAAAGTATTTT
CDR3: CASSSGQGKYF

size: few
V: TRBV6-6
J: TRBJ1-2
D: TRBD1
length: 13
DNA: TGTGCCAGCAGTTCGGACAGGGGATATGGCTACACCTTC
CDR3: CASSSDRGYGYTF

size: few
V: TRBV4-1
J: TRBJ1-1
D: NA
length: 14
DNA: TGCGCCAGCAGCCAAGATCAGGGGAACACTGAAGCTTTCTTT
CDR3: CASSQDQGNTEAFF

size: NA
V: TRBV27
J: TRBJ1-2
D: TRBD1
length: 16
DNA: TGTGCCAGCAGTTTAGGACCGGGACAGGGAGGACGGGGCTACACCTTC
CDR3: CASSLGPGQGGRGYTF

size: once
V: TRBV4-1
J: TRBJ1-1
D: NA
length: 16
DNA: TGCGCCAGCAGCCAAGGCTCCGGGGGAAAAAATGCTGAAGCTTTCTTT
CDR3: CASSQGSGGKNAEAFF

size: NA
V: TRBV5-1
J: TRBJ1-4
D: TRBD1
length: 17
DNA: TGCGCCAGCAGCTTAACAGGGGCTTATGCAACTAATGAAAAACTGTTTTTT
CDR3: CASSLTGAYATNEKLFF

size: NA
V: TRBV14
J: TRBJ1-1
D: TRBD1
length: 16
DNA: TGTGCCAGCAGCCAGAGCGGGACAGGGATGAACACTGAAGCTTTCTTT
CDR3: CASSQSGTGMNTEAFF

size: NA
V: TRBV19
J: TRBJ1-5
D: NA
length: 13
DNA: TGTGCCAGTAGTATTGGCGAGGAACAGCCCCAGCATTTT
CDR3: CASSIGEEQPQHF

size: NA
V: TRBV28
J: TRBJ2-7
D: NA
length: 14
DNA: TGTGCCAGCAGTTTGCGACACCTCTCCTACGAGCAGTACTTC
CDR3: CASSLRHLSYEQYF

size: NA
V: TRBV5-1
J: TRBJ1-3
D: NA
length: 13
DNA: TGCGCCAGCAGCGACTGGACAGGAAACACCATATATTTT
CDR3: CASSDWTGNTIYF

size: NA
V: TRBV11-2
J: TRBJ1-6
D: NA
length: 13
DNA: TGTGCCAGCAGCGTAACAGGGAATTCACCCCTCCACTTT
CDR3: CASSVTGNSPLHF

size: NA
V: TRBV7-9
J: TRBJ2-2
D: NA
length: 14
DNA: TGTGCCAGCAGCTTGGCCCAATGGCCCGGGGAGCTGTTTTTT
CDR3: CASSLAQWPGELFF

size: NA
V: TRBV7-9
J: TRBJ2-1
D: NA
length: 13
DNA: TGTGCCAGCACCAATACTAACGGGGGTGAGCAGTTCTTC
CDR3: CASTNTNGGEQFF

size: NA
V: TRBV20-1
J: TRBJ2-7
D: NA
length: 14
DNA: TGCAGTGCTAGTTCCAGCTTACTATCCTACGAGCAGTACTTC
CDR3: CSASSSLLSYEQYF

size: NA
V: TRBV6-6
J: TRBJ2-7
D: TRBD1
length: 14
DNA: TGTGCCGGAAGAGGGGACAGGGGGCTTGGGGAGCAGTACTTC
CDR3: CAGRGDRGLGEQYF

size: once
V: TRBV6-5
J: TRBJ1-1
D: NA
length: 12
DNA: TGTGCCAGCAATAGTGGGAACACTGAAGCTTTCTTT
CDR3: CASNSGNTEAFF

size: NA
V: TRBV12-3/TRBV12-4
J: TRBJ1-3
D: NA
length: 10
DNA: TGTGCCAGTGGGGGGAACACCATATATTTT
CDR3: CASGGNTIYF

size: NA
V: TRBV7-6
J: TRBJ2-3
D: TRBD2
length: 16
DNA: TGTGCCAGCAGCTTAGGGGTAGCGGGGGGCCCAGATACGCAGTATTTT
CDR3: CASSLGVAGGPDTQYF

size: few
V: TRBV4-3
J: TRBJ1-2
D: NA
length: 16
DNA: TGCGCCAGCAGCCAAGATCTGACCGCAGGAGGCTATGGCTACACCTTC
CDR3: CASSQDLTAGGYGYTF

size: NA
V: TRBV3-1/TRBV3-2
J: TRBJ1-6
D: TRBD1
length: 13
DNA: TGTGCCAGCAACAGGGGGCACGATTCACCCCTCCACTTT
CDR3: CASNRGHDSPLHF

size: NA
V: TRBV19
J: TRBJ1-4
D: NA
length: 14
DNA: TGTGCCAGTAGTGACAACCCAGAGAATGAAAAACTGTTTTTT
CDR3: CASSDNPENEKLFF

size: NA
V: TRBV7-3
J: TRBJ2-1
D: NA
length: 19
DNA: TGTGCCAGCAGCCGGCGCGGGAATATGGGCGGGATGTCTTACAATGAGCAGTTCTTC
CDR3: CASSRRGNMGGMSYNEQFF

size: NA
V: TRBV13
J: TRBJ1-2
D: NA
length: 13
DNA: TGTGCCAGCAGCTTCTCAGACTTTTATGGCTACACCTTC
CDR3: CASSFSDFYGYTF

size: NA
V: TRBV7-9
J: TRBJ1-2
D: TRBD1
length: 14
DNA: TGTGCCAGCAGAAACTCGGACAGGGGCTATGGCTACACCTTC
CDR3: CASRNSDRGYGYTF

size: NA
V: TRBV27
J: TRBJ1-2
D: TRBD1
length: 14
DNA: TGTGCCAGCAGTTTAGGGACAGGCAATTATGGCTACACCTTC
CDR3: CASSLGTGNYGYTF

size: NA
V: TRBV6-5
J: TRBJ2-4
D: NA
length: 13
DNA: TGTGCCAGCACCCCCCAGGCCAAAAACATTCAGTACTTC
CDR3: CASTPQAKNIQYF